This T cell receptor beta chain was identified during a study of blood T cell repertoires in COVID-19. Some clones are missing from TCRdb's copy, which holds only in-frame ones; the method was immunoSEQ multiplex PCR. The data contain over 350,000 clones, 80% to 90% of them singletons. Germline V lookup: CDR1 LGHDT, CDR2 YNNKEL (reference sequence). V lost 1 base to trimming and J lost 0 bases, with 16 bases between them. This CDR3 is built from 18 residues. The clonotype was recovered from a woman aged 30 to 39 with acute or convalescent COVID-19. The sample was peripheral blood. This chain connects TRBV3-1 (or the pseudogene TRBV3-2) to TRBJ1-3, with a tentative D call TRBD1 (6 bases). The CDR3 bases are TGTGCCAGCAGCCAAGGGGTATCAGGGGAACCCTCTGGAAACACCATATATTTT. Its translation: CASSQGVSGEPSGNTIYF.